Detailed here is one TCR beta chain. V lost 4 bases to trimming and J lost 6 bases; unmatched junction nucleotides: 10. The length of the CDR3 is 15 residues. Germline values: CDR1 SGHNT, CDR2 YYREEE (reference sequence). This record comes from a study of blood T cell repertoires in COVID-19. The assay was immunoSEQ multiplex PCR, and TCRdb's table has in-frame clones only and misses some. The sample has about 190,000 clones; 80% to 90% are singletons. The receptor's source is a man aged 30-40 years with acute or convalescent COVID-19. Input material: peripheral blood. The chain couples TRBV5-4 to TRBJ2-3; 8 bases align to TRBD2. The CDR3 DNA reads TGTGCCAGCAGCATCGGACTAGCCCATTTGGATACGCAGTATTTT. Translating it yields CASSIGLAHLDTQYF.